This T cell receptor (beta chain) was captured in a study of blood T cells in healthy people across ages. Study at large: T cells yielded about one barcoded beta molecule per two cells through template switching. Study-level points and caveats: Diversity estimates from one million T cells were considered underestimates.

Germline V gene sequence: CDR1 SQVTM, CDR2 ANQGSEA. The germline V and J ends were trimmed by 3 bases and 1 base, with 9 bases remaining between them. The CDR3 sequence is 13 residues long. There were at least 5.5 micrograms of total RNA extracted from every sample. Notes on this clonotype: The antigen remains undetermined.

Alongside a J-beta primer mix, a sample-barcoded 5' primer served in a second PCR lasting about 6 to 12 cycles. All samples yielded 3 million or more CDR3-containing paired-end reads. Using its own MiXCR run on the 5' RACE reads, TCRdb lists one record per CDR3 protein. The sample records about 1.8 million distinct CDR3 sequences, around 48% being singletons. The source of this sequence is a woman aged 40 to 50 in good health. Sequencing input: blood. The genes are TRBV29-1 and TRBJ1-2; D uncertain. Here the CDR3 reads CSVDSRGNYGYTF. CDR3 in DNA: TGCAGCGTTGACTCCCGGGGTAACTATGGCTACACCTTC.